The rows below give T cell receptor beta chains drawn from one sample of a study of shared clonotypes between healthy human individuals. TCRdb's table, derived via immunoSEQ multiplex PCR, lists solely in-frame clones and lacks some. In the table there are around 2.3 million clones, more than 90% of which are singletons. The material sequenced was naive CD4+ T cells sorted from blood. Receptors originate from a man aged 18 to 30 in good health. The CDR3 runs from the conserved cysteine through the conserved F or W. Fields, in order: J gene, D gene, V gene, clone size, CDR3 DNA, CDR3 protein. D genes are given only for firm matches. Size is stated for part of the rows, as once, few or many counts, or as a class when the clone is expanded.

>TRBJ2-7|-|TRBV6-6|-
TGTGCCAGCAGTTACTCGACTGGTAGGGACGAGCAGTACTTC
CASSYSTGRDEQYF
>TRBJ1-1|-|TRBV7-9|-
TGTGCCAGCAGTCGGGAGGTGGCGTTTGCGTCGGAAGCTTTCTTT
CASSREVAFASEAFF
>TRBJ1-5|TRBD1|TRBV5-6|-
TGTGCCAGCAGCTCACTACGGACAGGGACTATGGCCCAGCATTTT
CASSSLRTGTMAQHF
>TRBJ1-2|TRBD1|TRBV10-3|-
TGTGCCATCAGTGAGTCGAACCCCCGGACAGGCTATGGCTACACCTTC
CAISESNPRTGYGYTF
>TRBJ2-1|TRBD2|TRBV11-2|-
TGTGCCAGCAACCCCGGCGGGGGGAAGTACAATGAGCAGTTCTTC
CASNPGGGKYNEQFF
>TRBJ2-1|-|TRBV27|-
TGTGCCAGCAGCTCCTTGCTGGGGATCTCCTACAATGAGCAGTTCTTC
CASSSLLGISYNEQFF
>TRBJ2-5|TRBD2|TRBV6-1|-
TGTGCCAGCAGTTTACTAGCGGGTATGCAAGAGACCCAGTACTTC
CASSLLAGMQETQYF
>TRBJ2-3|-|TRBV5-1|-
TGCGCCAGCAGCTTGGCTCCGGGACACTCTTTGGCAGATACGCAGTATTTT
CASSLAPGHSLADTQYF
>TRBJ2-5|TRBD1|TRBV6-5|few
TGTGCCAGCAGTTACTCGACAGGGCAAGAGACCCAGTACTTC
CASSYSTGQETQYF
>TRBJ2-1|TRBD2|TRBV7-3|-
TGTGCCAGCAGCTTTAGGCTAGCGGGGGTGGAGGAGCAGTTCTTC
CASSFRLAGVEEQFF
>TRBJ1-4|-|TRBV19|-
TGTGCCAGTGGTGACAGGACGGATGAAAAACTGTTTTTT
CASGDRTDEKLFF
>TRBJ2-7|TRBD1|TRBV5-4|-
TGTGCCAGCAGCTCGGCTCGGGACAGGATTTCCTACGAGCAGTACTTC
CASSSARDRISYEQYF
>TRBJ1-6|TRBD1|TRBV6-5|-
TGTGCCAGCAGTCGGACAGGCAATAATTCACCCCTCCACTTT
CASSRTGNNSPLHF
>TRBJ2-1|TRBD2|TRBV7-2|-
TGTGCCAGCAGCTTAGAGGGGACTAGCGGGAGGGGTGAGCAGTTCTTC
CASSLEGTSGRGEQFF
>TRBJ2-3|TRBD2|TRBV6-1|-
TGTGCCAGCACCCGGGGGGGCACAGATACGCAGTATTTT
CASTRGGTDTQYF
>TRBJ1-5|-|TRBV4-1|-
TGCGCCAGCAGCCAGGAGGCGACAGGTCTTAATCAGCCCCAGCATTTT
CASSQEATGLNQPQHF
>TRBJ2-1|-|TRBV2|-
TGTGCCAGCAAAGGGCTGGGGGACAATGAGCAGTTCTTC
CASKGLGDNEQFF
>TRBJ1-1|-|TRBV10-1|-
TGCGCCAGCAGTGAGTCTCAAGGTACGCGCGCTTTCTTT
CASSESQGTRAFF
>TRBJ2-7|-|TRBV27|few
TGTGCCAGCAGTACCACCTACGAGCAGTACTTC
CASSTTYEQYF
>TRBJ1-5|TRBD1|TRBV4-3|-
TGCGCCATGTCCCGGGACAGGATGAGATATAGCAATCAGCCCCAGCATTTT
CAMSRDRMRYSNQPQHF
>TRBJ2-1|TRBD2|TRBV29-1|few
TGCAGCGTTGAGGTAGCGGGGGAGGGCGGCTACAATGAGCAGTTCTTC
CSVEVAGEGGYNEQFF
>TRBJ2-2|-|TRBV9|-
TGTGCCAGCAGCGGACGACAGTCCGCGAACACCGGGGAGCTGTTTTTT
CASSGRQSANTGELFF
>TRBJ2-1|-|TRBV10-2|-
TGCGCCACCCTTGAGGACCCGTACAGCTCCTACAATGAGCAGTTCTTC
CATLEDPYSSYNEQFF
>TRBJ1-3|-|TRBV4-2|-
TGTGCCAGCAGCCAAGAGAGACAAAGCTCTGGAAACACCATATATTTT
CASSQERQSSGNTIYF
>TRBJ1-2|-|TRBV30|-
TGTGCCTGGAGTGCGGCAGGCACCTCTAACTATGGCTACACCTTC
CAWSAAGTSNYGYTF
>TRBJ2-3|-|TRBV7-9|-
TGTGCCAGCAGCTCCCCTACTGCTTCAGATACGCAGTATTTT
CASSSPTASDTQYF
>TRBJ1-1|-|TRBV5-1|-
TGCGCCAGCAGCTTGCGGAGTATGAACACTGAAGCTTTCTTT
CASSLRSMNTEAFF
>TRBJ1-2|-|TRBV5-1|-
TGCGCCAGCAGCCCACAGGGCTATGGCTACACCTTC
CASSPQGYGYTF
>TRBJ1-2|TRBD1|TRBV10-3|few
TGTGCCACCCTTTCGGACAGGCCCTATGGCTACACCTTC
CATLSDRPYGYTF
>TRBJ1-1|TRBD1|TRBV5-4|-
TGTGCCAGCAGCTTGGAAGGGGGCCTCGTGGACACTGAAGCTTTCTTT
CASSLEGGLVDTEAFF
>TRBJ2-7|-|TRBV19|-
TGTGCCACTAAAGGGGCAGCGACCTACGAGCAGTACTTC
CATKGAATYEQYF
>TRBJ1-5|TRBD1|TRBV19|-
TGTGCCAGTAAGGGACAGGGGGGACAGCCCCAGCATTTT
CASKGQGGQPQHF
>TRBJ2-3|-|TRBV7-9|-
TGTGCCAGCAGCTTATATAGCGGTCTCACAGATACGCAGTATTTT
CASSLYSGLTDTQYF
>TRBJ1-6|-|TRBV19|-
TGTGCCAGTAGTCCAGGGATCAGCAATAATTCACCCCTCCACTTT
CASSPGISNNSPLHF
>TRBJ1-5|-|TRBV10-3|-
TGTGCCATCAGGGATTGGGATAGCAATCAGCCCCAGCATTTT
CAIRDWDSNQPQHF
>TRBJ1-1|TRBD1|TRBV7-9|-
TGTGCCAGCAGTTGGCCAGGGGGAGGTGCGAACACTGAAGCTTTCTTT
CASSWPGGGANTEAFF
>TRBJ2-7|TRBD1|TRBV5-1|-
TGCGCCAGCAGCTTGAACCGGGACAGGGTTTCCGAGCAGTACTTC
CASSLNRDRVSEQYF
>TRBJ2-2|-|TRBV6-5|-
TGTCCCCGGGTAGGGTGGGAGCTGTTTTTT
CPRVGWELFF
>TRBJ1-4|-|TRBV11-2|-
TGTGCCAGCAGCTTGTGGAGTTTAAATGAAAAACTGTTTTTT
CASSLWSLNEKLFF
>TRBJ1-1|-|TRBV6-5|-
TGTGCCAGCAGTTACTTCATCAACACTGAAGCTTTCTTT
CASSYFINTEAFF
>TRBJ1-3|-|TRBV27|once
TGTGCCAGCCCCCCCCGGGCCAGGAATCATTACACCATATATTTT
CASPPRARNHYTIYF
>TRBJ2-2|-|TRBV5-4|-
TGTGCCAGCAGCTTGGAGTTTACCGGGGAGCTGTTTTTT
CASSLEFTGELFF
>TRBJ2-1|-|TRBV9|-
TGTGCCAGCAGCGTAGCGCCCATAAACGAGCAGTTCTTC
CASSVAPINEQFF
>TRBJ2-5|-|TRBV6-1|once
TGTGCCAGCAGTGATCAGGCCCTCGGGACCCAGTACTTC
CASSDQALGTQYF
>TRBJ2-5|-|TRBV20-1|-
TGCAGTGCTAGAGGTTTAGAGACCCAGTACTTC
CSARGLETQYF
>TRBJ1-2|TRBD1|TRBV19|-
TGTGCCAGTAGTCCACAGGGGTGGGGCTATGGCTACACCTTC
CASSPQGWGYGYTF
>TRBJ1-1|-|TRBV7-2|-
TGTGCCAGCAGCTTAGCAGGTGGGACGGGTGAAGCTTTCTTT
CASSLAGGTGEAFF
>TRBJ1-5|TRBD1|TRBV5-6|-
TGTGCCAGCAGCCAGGGACAGGGGATCAATCAGCCCCAGCATTTT
CASSQGQGINQPQHF
>TRBJ1-6|TRBD1|TRBV6-1|-
TGTGCCAGCAGATCGGGGGACAGAGATAATTCACCCCTCCACTTT
CASRSGDRDNSPLHF
>TRBJ2-2|TRBD2|TRBV29-1|-
TGCAGCGTGAGGGTTAGCGGGGCCACCGGGGAGCTGTTTTTT
CSVRVSGATGELFF